Below, 32 T cell receptor beta chains from the same sample are listed, as sequenced in a study of post-analysis software for immune sequencing data. Unique molecular identifiers had been added to the TCR beta cDNA libraries. TCRdb re-analysed the PCR reads in MiXCR, keeping a single row per CDR3 protein. Of some 160,000 distinct CDR3 sequences in the sample, 36% were seen once. The source was blood, collected after autologous hematopoietic stem cell transplantation. The receptors here all came from a girl aged 10 to 17 with multiple sclerosis.

This clonotype is a singleton in its sample. The germline gene is not matched at one end of the junction; a read error may be the cause. J is TRBJ2-2 and V is TRBV5-1; 7 bases fit TRBD1. There are 15 residues in the CDR3. CDR1 and CDR2 from the germline V gene are SGHRS and YFSETQ. The CDR3 DNA reads TGCGCCGGCGCCCGGACAGGCCCGAACACCGGGGAGCGGTTTTTT. Encoded protein: CAGARTGPNTGERFF. Looking up the rest from reference TRBV5-1 and TRBJ2-2 gives the full variable domain: KAGVTQTPRYLIKTRGQQVTLSCSPISGHRSVSWYQQTPGQGLQFLFEYFSETQRNKGNFPGRFSGRQFSNSRSEMNVSTLELGDSALYLCAGARTGPNTGERFFGEGSRLTVL.

The gene calls are TRBV20-1 and TRBJ2-4; 10 bases map to TRBD2. Germline lookup yields CDR1 DFQATT and CDR2 SNEGSKA (reference sequence). This CDR3 is 20 amino acids long. With 0 bases clipped from V and 4 bases from J, the junction kept 18 bases outside the gene matches. The chain's CDR3 is CSARDDRRLAGWGGKNIQYF. The CDR3 DNA reads TGCAGTGCTAGAGATGATCGGAGACTAGCGGGTTGGGGGGGTAAAAACATTCAGTACTTC.

This rearrangement joins TRBV4-3 to TRBJ1-1; D ambiguous. V was trimmed by 2 bases and J by 1 base, leaving 14 bases between them. CDR3 length equals 16 residues. The germline gives CDR1 LGHNA, CDR2 YSLEER. The CDR3 nucleotides are TGCGCCAGCAGCCAACCCCCGACTAGCGGGAACACTGAAGCTTTCTTT. The encoded protein is CASSQPPTSGNTEAFF.

This CDR3 is CASSGGRSSYNEQFF. As DNA, the CDR3 is TGTGCCAGCAGTGGGGGGCGGAGCTCCTACAATGAGCAGTTCTTC. The chain couples TRBV28 to TRBJ2-1; D is possibly TRBD1 or TRBD2 (6 bases each). The V gene lost 5 bases and the J gene lost 0 bases, with 11 bases spanning the gap. Germline CDR1 is MDHEN and CDR2 is SYDVKM. The CDR3 is made up of 15 amino acids.

By proportion, this clonotype is large. The chain employs TRBV25-1 and TRBJ2-3, with D tentatively TRBD1 or TRBD2 (5 bases each). Germline V lookup: CDR1 MGHDK, CDR2 SYGVNS. The V end was cut by 6 bases, the J end by 6 bases, with 7 bases between. This CDR3 is built from 11 residues. CDR3 loop: CASSWGDTQYF. In DNA form, the CDR3 reads TGTGCCAGCAGCTGGGGGGATACGCAGTATTTT.

This clonotype was picked up a small number of times. The genes are TRBV5-1 and TRBJ2-7; 12 positions match TRBD2. After removal of 4 bases from V and 1 base from J, the junction contained 3 bases not matched to a gene. CDR1 is SGHRS, CDR2 YFSETQ, per germline. The CDR3 length is 15 residues. CDR3 in DNA: TGCGCCAGCAGCCAAGGGACTAGCGGGTCCTACGAGCAGTACTTC. This codes for CASSQGTSGSYEQYF.

This chain uses TRBV6-4 with TRBJ2-2; unclear D gene. CDR1 is MRHNA, CDR2 SNTAGT, per germline. The CDR3 extends over 15 amino acids. V lost 4 bases, J lost 6 bases, and 15 bases lay in between. The CDR3 DNA sequence: TGTGCCAGCAGTGCCCGGGCCGAACTGCCCGGGGAGCTGTTTTTT. This gives the protein CASSARAELPGELFF.

This clonotype was seen a handful of times. The chain joins TRBV6-6 to TRBJ2-1, with D perhaps TRBD2 (6 bases). The CDR3 has 12 residues. CDR1 is MNHNY and CDR2 is SVGAGI in the germline V gene (reference sequence). V dropped 10 bases and J dropped 4 bases, with 11 bases sitting between them. In DNA form, the CDR3 reads TGTGCCACCATTAGCGGATACAATGAGCAGTTCTTC. Protein: CATISGYNEQFF.

The rearrangement links TRBV5-1 to TRBJ2-7; D remains ambiguous. The CDR3 is made up of 15 amino acids. Per the germline V gene, CDR1 is SGHRS and CDR2 is YFSETQ. Trimming took off 0 bases at V and 0 bases at J, with 10 bases between the two ends. CDR3 residues: CASSLERSSSYEQYF. In DNA form, the CDR3 reads TGCGCCAGCAGCTTGGAACGGTCTAGCTCCTACGAGCAGTACTTC.

The genes are TRBV6-2 or TRBV6-3 and TRBJ1-5; 9 bases are shared with TRBD1. In germline, CDR1 is MNHEY, CDR2 SVGEGT. Trimming cost V 8 bases and J 5 bases; bases outside gene matches: 4. CDR3 length equals 13 residues. The CDR3 DNA follows: TGTGCCAGCGGGGACAGGGATCATCAGCCCCAGCATTTT. It is translated as CASGDRDHQPQHF.

The chain couples TRBV18 to TRBJ2-7, with D unclear. Germline CDR1 KGHSH, CDR2 LQKENI. CDR3 length: 14 amino acids. The V gene lost 6 bases and the J gene lost 3 bases, with 15 bases spanning the gap. In DNA form, the CDR3 reads TGTGCCAGCTCCCCCCCTGGTAGGGACTACGAGCAGTACTTC. Translated: CASSPPGRDYEQYF.

The chain joins TRBV5-1 to TRBJ1-1; 8 nucleotides agree with TRBD1. V was pared by 0 bases and J by 5 bases, with 9 bases of the junction left unmatched. The CDR3 runs 16 residues. Germline V gene data show CDR1 as SGHRS and CDR2 as YFSETQ. The CDR3, as DNA: TGCGCCAGCAGCTTGGTTCCAGGGGGCTTGGGTACTGAAGCTTTCTTT. Encoded protein: CASSLVPGGLGTEAFF.

V gene TRBV7-2 combines with J gene TRBJ2-1; the D call may be TRBD1 or TRBD2 (5 bases each). V was shortened by 2 bases and J by 6 bases, with 17 bases between the two germline ends. Germline CDR1 is SGHTA and CDR2 is FQGNSA. The CDR3 runs to 16 residues. Here the CDR3 reads CASSLSPVTRGNEQFF. Written as DNA, the CDR3 is TGTGCCAGCAGCTTAAGTCCGGTTACTAGGGGCAATGAGCAGTTCTTC. The whole variable domain, remainder taken from reference TRBV7-2 and TRBJ2-1, is GAGVSQSPSNKVTEKGKDVELRCDPISGHTALYWYRQSLGQGLEFLIYFQGNSAPDKSGLPSDRFSAERTGGSVSTLTIQRTQQEDSAVYLCASSLSPVTRGNEQFFGPGTRLTVL.

The table lists this clonotype with a few counts. The chain couples TRBV5-1 to TRBJ1-1; D call uncertain. The CDR3 spans 12 residues. Looked up from germline, CDR1 is SGHRS and CDR2 is YFSETQ. V was shortened by 7 bases and J by 0 bases, with 7 bases between the two germline ends. The CDR3 region has the DNA TGCGCCAGCGGTTGGATGAACACTGAAGCTTTCTTT. It specifies CASGWMNTEAFF.

The chain joins TRBV12-3 or TRBV12-4 to TRBJ1-6, with D uncertain. The germline V and J ends were trimmed by 1 base and 18 bases, with 16 bases remaining between them. CDR3 length: 13 residues. This CDR3 reads CASSLGGNGNCHF. The CDR3 bases are TGTGCCAGCAGTTTAGGAGGAAACGGGAACTGCCACTTT.

This clonotype was counted a few times. This chain joins TRBV12-3 or TRBV12-4 and TRBJ2-7; the match to TRBD1 covers 7 bases. CDR3 length: 15 amino acids. Germline trimming cut 4 bases from V and 4 bases from J; bases unmatched to any gene: 10. CDR3 amino acids: CASSSRPGTAYEQYF. In DNA, the CDR3 is TGTGCCAGCAGTTCCCGGCCGGGGACAGCATACGAGCAGTACTTC.

The chain couples TRBV20-1 to TRBJ2-7; D gene uncertain. There are 15 residues in the CDR3. Germline-derived CDR1 and CDR2 are DFQATT and SNEGSKA (reference sequence). Between the trimmed V and J ends, which lost 0 bases and 0 bases, there was a span of 12 bases. Here the CDR3 DNA reads TGCAGTGCTAGAGATCTTTTGTCGAGCTCCTACGAGCAGTACTTC. This translates into CSARDLLSSSYEQYF.

The chain uses TRBV20-1 and TRBJ1-5, with 9 bases aligning to TRBD1. CDR1 is DFQATT and CDR2 is SNEGSKA in the germline V gene (reference sequence). The CDR3 is 18 residues long. V dropped 0 bases and J dropped 3; count of bases not matched to a gene: 12. This CDR3 reads CSARDRDQDRGPNQPQHF. The CDR3 nucleotides are TGCAGTGCTAGAGATCGAGACCAGGACAGGGGCCCCAATCAGCCCCAGCATTTT.

This clonotype was seen repeatedly, ten times or more. The chain combines TRBV7-2 with TRBJ1-2; D may be TRBD1 (5 bases). With 1 base removed from V and 8 bases from J, the gap between germline ends came to 11 bases. Germline CDR1 is SGHTA and CDR2 is FQGNSA. CDR3 length: 13 residues. The CDR3 protein is CASSLGGEEGYTF. The CDR3 nucleotides read TGTGCCAGCAGCTTAGGGGGGGAAGAGGGCTACACCTTC.

The genes are TRBV20-1 and TRBJ2-1, with D maybe TRBD2 (5 bases). Germline values: CDR1 DFQATT, CDR2 SNEGSKA (reference sequence). V gave up 3 bases and J gave up 0 bases, with 15 bases separating them. This CDR3 region has 16 residues. The CDR3 loop reads CSASPYGVSSYNEQFF. DNA of the CDR3: TGCAGTGCTAGTCCGTACGGGGTGAGCTCCTACAATGAGCAGTTCTTC.

The chain recombines TRBV7-9 with TRBJ2-5, with 7 bases matching TRBD1. V lost 2 bases and J lost 5; bases outside the gene matches: 11. The length of the CDR3 is 16 residues. Germline V gene sequence: CDR1 SEHNR, CDR2 FQNEAQ (reference sequence). DNA of the CDR3: TGTGCCAGCAGCTTACTTAATACAGGGGTGGAGGAGACCCAGTACTTC. Translated: CASSLLNTGVEETQYF. The variable domain in full, with the rest retrieved from reference TRBV7-9 and TRBJ2-5, is DTGVSQNPRHKITKRGQNVTFRCDPISEHNRLYWYRQTLGQGPEFLTYFQNEAQLEKSRLLSDRFSAERPKGSFSTLEIQRTEQGDSAMYLCASSLLNTGVEETQYFGPGTRLLVL.

This clonotype came up a few times. The V gene is TRBV29-1, the J gene TRBJ1-1; possibly TRBD1 for D (6 bases). CDR1 and CDR2 (germline): SQVTM, ANQGSEA. V lost 2 bases and J 5 bases, leaving 15 bases between the germline ends. This CDR3 is 14 amino acids long. CDR3: CSVESGVGGTEAFF. The CDR3, as DNA: TGCAGCGTTGAATCTGGGGTAGGGGGGACTGAAGCTTTCTTT.

The chain employs TRBV24-1 and TRBJ2-2; D is perhaps TRBD1 (6 bases). CDR3 size: 15 residues. Germline assignment: CDR1 KGHDR and CDR2 SFDVKD. V shed 3 bases and J shed 4 bases, with 11 bases lying between them. Here the CDR3 reads CATSDLRGGTGELFF. For the CDR3, the DNA is TGTGCCACCAGTGATCTCAGGGGTGGCACCGGGGAGCTGTTTTTT.

J is TRBJ2-5 and V is TRBV6-2 or TRBV6-3, with 8 bases that match TRBD2. The J call is doubtful: the DNA matches TRBJ2-7 better. Germline CDR1 reads MNHEY; CDR2 reads SVGEGT. The CDR3 loop spans 15 amino acids. This CDR3 reads CASSYSNSGICEQYF. The CDR3 DNA is TGTGCCAGCAGTTACTCGAATAGCGGGATATGCGAGCAGTACTTC.

The chain is built from TRBV6-2 or TRBV6-3 and TRBJ2-7, with 7 bases identical to TRBD2. This CDR3 spans 15 amino acids. The J segment lost 2 bases and the V segment lost 0 bases, leaving 4 bases of the junction unmatched. Germline V gene data show CDR1 as MNHEY and CDR2 as SVGEGT. The DNA for the CDR3 is TGTGCCAGCAGTTACTCACAGCGGGGCCCCTACGAGCAGTACTTC. It is translated as CASSYSQRGPYEQYF.

The chain recombines TRBV12-3 or TRBV12-4 with TRBJ2-5, with 13 bases lining up with TRBD2. The CDR3 extends over 19 amino acids. J was trimmed by 0 bases and V by 8 bases; bases with no gene match: 15. The CDR3: CASSGDGLAGAIYQETQYF. The CDR3 DNA is TGTGCCAGCTCAGGGGACGGACTAGCGGGAGCGATTTACCAAGAGACCCAGTACTTC.

The chain has TRBV6-1 and TRBJ1-2; D ambiguous. The germline gives CDR1 MNHNS, CDR2 SASEGT. CDR3 length: 11 residues. The V end was cut by 1 base, the J end by 8 bases, with 5 bases between. The CDR3 spells CASSEVVGYTF. CDR3 DNA sequence: TGTGCCAGCAGTGAAGTAGTCGGCTACACCTTC.

The chain has TRBV7-2 and TRBJ2-1, with 12 positions matching TRBD2. Germline CDR1 and CDR2: SGHTA and FQGNSA. J lost 5 bases, V lost 2 bases, and 1 base had no gene match. The CDR3 spans 15 residues. The CDR3 reads CASSLTSGRHNEQFF. The CDR3 nucleotides are TGTGCCAGCAGCTTAACTAGCGGGAGGCACAATGAGCAGTTCTTC.

This chain uses TRBV9 with TRBJ2-3; 12 bases are shared with TRBD2. Germline values: CDR1 SGDLS, CDR2 YYNGEE. CDR3 size: 18 residues. Trimming took 0 bases from V and 3 from J; bases not matched to a gene: 8. CDR3 sequence (DNA): TGTGCCAGCAGCGTAGGACTAGCGGGAGTCGGGGGAACAGATACGCAGTATTTT. Protein sequence: CASSVGLAGVGGTDTQYF.

There are many counts of this clonotype. The chain carries TRBV5-1 and TRBJ1-2; no clear D. The CDR3 has 15 residues. V was pared by 3 bases and J by 6 bases, with 18 bases between. Germline V gene lookup returns CDR1 SGHRS and CDR2 YFSETQ. As DNA, the CDR3 is TGCGCCAGCAGCTCTTCGCTGGATTACTATGATGGCTACACCTTC. This encodes CASSSSLDYYDGYTF.

V and J are TRBV7-3 and TRBJ2-1, with 7 bases lining up with TRBD2. This CDR3 comprises 15 residues. V shed 3 bases and J 7 bases; nucleotides not matched to a gene: 9. Germline CDR1 is SGHTA and CDR2 is FQGTGA. The CDR3 region has the DNA TGTGCCAGCAGCTTGGGAGGGATGGGTTCTAATGAGCAGTTCTTC. It encodes CASSLGGMGSNEQFF. The full variable domain, rest sourced from reference TRBV7-3 and TRBJ2-1, is GAGVSQTPSNKVTEKGKYVELRCDPISGHTALYWYRQSLGQGPEFLIYFQGTGAADDSGLPNDRFFAVRPEGSVSTLKIQRTERGDSAVYLCASSLGGMGSNEQFFGPGTRLTVL.

This clonotype was seen once. This clone may be a read error of a much larger clone one base away. This chain uses TRBV29-1 with TRBJ2-1, with 7 nucleotides matching TRBD2. The germline gives CDR1 SQVTM, CDR2 ANQGSEA. The junction had 9 bases not matched to a gene; V was cut back by 4 bases and J by 6 bases. This CDR3 spans 14 amino acids. Here the CDR3 DNA reads TGCAGCGTTGGTCGCGGCGGGAGAACCAATGAGCAGTTCTTC. It yields the protein CSVGRGGRTNEQFF.